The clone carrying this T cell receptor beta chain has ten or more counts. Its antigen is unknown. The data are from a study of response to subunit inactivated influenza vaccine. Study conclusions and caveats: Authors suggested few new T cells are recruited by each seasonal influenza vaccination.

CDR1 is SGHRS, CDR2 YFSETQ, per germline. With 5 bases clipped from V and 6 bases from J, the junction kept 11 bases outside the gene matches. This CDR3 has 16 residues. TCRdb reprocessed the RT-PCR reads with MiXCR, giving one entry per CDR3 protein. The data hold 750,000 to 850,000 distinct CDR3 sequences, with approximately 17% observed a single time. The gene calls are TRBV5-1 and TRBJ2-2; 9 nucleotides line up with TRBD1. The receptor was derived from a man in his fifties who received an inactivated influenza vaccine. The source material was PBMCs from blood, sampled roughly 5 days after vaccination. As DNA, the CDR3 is TGCGCCAGCAGAGGCCCAGTGACAGGGGGTCCCGGGGAGCTGTTTTTT. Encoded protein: CASRGPVTGGPGELFF.